This T cell receptor beta chain was documented in a study of blood T cells in healthy people across ages (dated by TCRdb to 2015 to 2017). Turning to the overall study: In model experiments, template switching captured roughly one uniquely barcoded TCR beta cDNA molecule for every two T cells. Age-related changes in TCR beta repertoire diversity were measured in the study by deep sequencing normalized with unique cDNA molecular identifiers. Donors were grouped into four age groups: young (average approximately 15 years), middle-aged (39), aged (approximately 58) and long-lived (approximately 78). To avoid experimental bias, donors of different ages were randomly spread across the sequencing lanes. Using the same blood draw, the study looked at two additional independent replicas of 1 million unique cDNA reads for two donors, one aged 18 to 30 and the other aged 80 or older. Here is what the overall study found, with its caveats: Conclusive comparison of naive and antigen-experienced compartments was prevented by the profiling of bulk unsorted PBMCs. Estimates of total diversity from one million sequenced T cells were regarded as lower bounds and underestimates. The CMV infection status of donors was not known, potentially confounding age-related changes in expanded clonotypes. Observed TCR beta diversity correlated strongly with the percentage of naive T cells measured by flow cytometry. Observed TCR beta diversity per million T cells fell roughly linearly with age, and a significant reduction was already apparent by age roughly 41. Compared with the aged group, more naive CD4+ T cells, fewer expanded clones and increased TCR diversity were shown by the long-lived group, suggesting age selection.

This clonotype was seen many times. The antigen it recognizes is unknown. No base-level quality is on record; no much larger clone is a single base apart. The CDR3 starts with the cysteine, ends with the phenylalanine, and has 11 residues. Only the CDR3 DNA is retained, 33 bases long and in frame from the first base. The V end loses 5 bases and the J end loses 3 bases, and a stretch of 5 bases separates them. CDR1 and CDR2 are drawn from the germline V gene: SGHTA, FQGNSA. The protocol used for the library was 5' RACE. The instrument was an Illumina HiSeq 2500. A second PCR of about 6 to 12 cycles was run with a J-beta primer mix and a sample-barcoded 5' primer. A template-switch 5' adaptor carrying 12 random nucleotides introduced a unique molecular identifier onto each TCR beta cDNA molecule. Each sample yielded at least 3 million CDR3-containing paired-end reads. The Mint cDNA synthesis kit, primed by a TRBC-specific oligonucleotide, was used to synthesize first-strand cDNA from all RNA. After uracil-DNA glycosylase treatment, a first 18-cycle PCR used universal primers M1SS and BC2_uni_R on all cDNA. As for the original processing: For normalization, 1 million high-quality reads, each with a distinct molecular identifier, were randomly selected from each sample. Reads sharing molecular identifiers were discarded rather than binned into consensus sequences. MiTCR, run with a Q25 quality threshold and the strictest error-elimination algorithm, handled CDR3 identification, clonotype clustering and error correction. A nonparametric unseen species model with Euler transformation was used to estimate lower-bound total TCR beta diversity. The raw public data were reprocessed by TCRdb itself: fastp quality trimming at Q25, MiXCR clonotype calling, in-frame beta chains only. Rows merge per CDR3 protein into single entries with the most common DNA and genes. The V and J calls were determined by TCRdb, not by the authors. The sample has about 640,000 distinct CDR3 sequences on record, approximately 30% of them singletons. 15% to 18% of the sample belongs to the ten largest clones.

The donors were roughly 40 Caucasian individuals from Russia, aged roughly 6 to 100 years, who were systemically healthy. Ten milliliters of peripheral blood were drawn from each donor into EDTA-treated Vacutainer tubes. PBMCs were isolated by Ficoll-Paque density-gradient centrifugation, with at least 7 million obtained per sample. Trizol reagent was used to extract total RNA from the PBMCs, yielding at least 6 micrograms per sample. For every donor, flow cytometry on a PBMC aliquot measured the percentage of naive CD45RAhigh/CD27high T cells. This sequence was found in a woman older than 75 in good health. This sequence uses TRBV7-2 and TRBJ2-7; the D gene is not confidently resolved. The sample consisted of blood. The CDR3 here reads CASSEYYEQYF. The nucleotides read TGTGCCAGCAGCGAATACTACGAGCAGTACTTC.